Detailed here is one T cell receptor (beta chain). Its antigen is not known. Trimming cost V 2 bases and J 9 bases, with 8 bases left between them. The CDR3 length is 12 residues. The germline gives CDR1 MNHNS, CDR2 SASEGT. These data originate in a study of OX40 agonist ivuxolimab in advanced cancers. Study background: Dosing consisted of intravenous ivuxolimab at 0.01 to 10 mg/kg every 2 weeks. Overall study findings and caveats: Those patients achieving a partial response at 0.1-3.0 mg/kg showed among the lowest clonal expansion.

Blood draws occurred at baseline, cycle 4 day 1, and cycle 7 day 1. Here immunoSEQ multiplex PCR was the method, and the copy in TCRdb shows in-frame clones only, minus some. The sample lists about 90,000 clones; around 89% were seen once. This receptor was identified in an adult with an advanced solid tumor such as melanoma, head and neck, liver or kidney cancer. This chain links TRBV6-1 with TRBJ1-5, with D uncertain. Sequencing was performed on CD4+ or CD8+ T cells sorted from blood, taken in a trial of the OX40 agonist ivuxolimab. CDR3 DNA sequence: TGTGCCAGCAGTGAAAAAGTATTGCCCCAGCATTTT. Translating it yields CASSEKVLPQHF.